A selection of T cell receptor beta chains follows, all from one sample in a study of blood T cell repertoires in COVID-19. TCRdb's table, derived via immunoSEQ multiplex PCR, lists solely in-frame clones and lacks some. The data contain roughly 170,000 clones, under 85% of them seen just once; the ten biggest clones take up roughly 7%. Source material: peripheral blood. The receptors were gathered from a human donor in a cohort sampled during active COVID-19. CDR3s include the opening cysteine and the closing phenylalanine or tryptophan. Fields, in order: V gene, CDR3 protein.

V: TRBV3-1/TRBV3-2
CDR3: CASSHQLAGTFNEQFF

V: TRBV4-1
CDR3: CASSQDGAGDTQYF

V: TRBV5-4
CDR3: CASSLVLHPGEQFF

V: TRBV5-6
CDR3: CASSLTRGLYGTEAFF

V: TRBV30
CDR3: CAWSQGQGLYEQYF

V: TRBV7-9
CDR3: CASSSNPTGIYEQYF

V: TRBV5-8
CDR3: CASSLVMPGSYNEQFF

V: TRBV6-6
CDR3: CASRHQETQYF

V: TRBV18
CDR3: CASSPGSNQPQHF

V: TRBV4-2
CDR3: CASSQEWGGVYNEQFF

V: TRBV4-1
CDR3: CASSQEGVGQETQYF

V: TRBV6-2/TRBV6-3
CDR3: CASSYSQAYGYTF

V: TRBV6-5
CDR3: CASRSSGINYGYTF

V: TRBV19
CDR3: CASSITGARSYGYTF

V: TRBV5-1
CDR3: CASSSYRDGTQYF

V: TRBV30
CDR3: CAWSFGGTEAFF

V: TRBV5-6
CDR3: CASSQGTGADTQYF

V: TRBV6-5
CDR3: CASSYSFDRSQPQHF